A single sample is the source of the 30 T cell receptor beta chains below, sequenced in a study. MiXCR, applied by TCRdb to the 5' RACE reads, yields one record per CDR3 protein. There are 45,000 to 60,000 distinct CDR3 sequences in the sample; approximately 23% occur only once, and roughly 3.1% lies in the top ten. Sequencing used tumor-infiltrating naive CD4+ T cells sorted from the breast tumor. The sample's subset: naive CD4+ T cells, CD4+CD45RA+CD25-. The source of these receptors is a female donor with breast cancer.

This clonotype was observed at least ten times. The rearrangement uses TRBV5-1 and TRBJ1-2; 7 bases match TRBD1. CDR1 and CDR2 from the germline V gene are SGHRS and YFSETQ. The CDR3 contains 14 residues. V trimming: 2 bases; J trimming: 0 bases; junction bases outside the gene matches: 1. The DNA for the CDR3 is TGCGCCAGCAGCTTAACAGGGGCTAACTATGGCTACACCTTC. Residues: CASSLTGANYGYTF. The full variable domain, its missing parts supplied by reference TRBV5-1 and TRBJ1-2, is KAGVTQTPRYLIKTRGQQVTLSCSPISGHRSVSWYQQTPGQGLQFLFEYFSETQRNKGNFPGRFSGRQFSNSRSEMNVSTLELGDSALYLCASSLTGANYGYTFGSGTRLTVV.

The gene calls are TRBV7-2 and TRBJ2-1; 9 nucleotides agree with TRBD2. V trimming: 5 bases; J trimming: 7 bases; junction bases outside the gene matches: 15. Germline loops: CDR1 SGHTA, CDR2 FQGNSA. This CDR3 comprises 17 residues. Written as DNA, the CDR3 is TGTGCCAGCAGCCTCACTAGCGGGCCACCGGTGGGGAATGAGCAGTTCTTC. It codes for CASSLTSGPPVGNEQFF.

The chain is built from TRBV10-3 and TRBJ1-1; D remains unclear. CDR1 and CDR2 from the germline V gene are ENHRY and SYGVKD. The CDR3 has 16 residues. Trimming shortened V by 0 bases and J by 1 base, and 12 bases separated the two germline ends. The CDR3 DNA sequence: TGTGCCATCAGTGAGTCGACTCTTAGAGGGAACACTGAAGCTTTCTTT. Translating gives CAISESTLRGNTEAFF.

As for this clonotype: Since a much larger clone is just one base distant, this may be a read error. The chain is built from TRBV5-1 and TRBJ2-7, with D perhaps TRBD1 or TRBD2 (5 bases each). CDR1 is SGHRS and CDR2 is YFSETQ in the germline V gene. V dropped 0 bases and J dropped 2 bases, with 18 bases sitting between them. The CDR3 consists of 17 residues. CDR3 protein: CASSLAGGRGGAYEQYF. DNA of the CDR3: TGCGCCAGCAGCTTGGCCGGAGGCCGGGGCGGAGCCTACGAGCAGTACTTC.

The rearrangement links TRBV28 to TRBJ2-3; 7 bases match TRBD2. The V segment lost 4 bases and the J segment 5 bases; nucleotides outside the gene matches: 6. The V gene's germline CDR1 is MDHEN and CDR2 SYDVKM. This CDR3 is 14 amino acids long. The CDR3 sequence: CASSSAGVKDTQYF. The CDR3 bases are TGTGCCAGCAGTTCTGCGGGAGTTAAAGATACGCAGTATTTT.

CDR3 nucleotides: TGTGCCAGCAGCCTCCCGGGACTGGGGACCCAGTACTTC. Translation: CASSLPGLGTQYF. The chain joins TRBV7-9 to TRBJ2-5; a weak D match, TRBD2 (6 bases). Trimming removed 5 bases at V and 7 bases at J, with 14 bases between. Per the germline V gene, CDR1 is SEHNR and CDR2 is FQNEAQ (reference sequence). The CDR3 sequence is 13 residues long.

This clonotype has more than one count but fewer than ten. The gene calls are TRBV12-5 and TRBJ2-3; D possibly corresponds to TRBD2 (5 bases). The CDR3 totals 14 residues. In germline, CDR1 is LGHNT, CDR2 FRNRAP. V lost 6 bases and J lost 5, with 15 bases in between. The CDR3 is CASGRSGTQDTQYF. The CDR3 nucleotides are TGTGCTAGTGGGCGAAGCGGAACCCAAGATACGCAGTATTTT.

The V and J genes are TRBV7-2 and TRBJ2-5; 9 positions agree with TRBD1. The length of the CDR3 is 14 residues. Losses at the gene ends were 5 bases for V and 5 bases for J; bases not matched to a gene: 6. Looked up from germline, CDR1 is SGHTA and CDR2 is FQGNSA. CDR3 in DNA: TGTGCCAGCAGCATCGGACAGGGGAGGGAGACCCAGTACTTC. Its protein product is CASSIGQGRETQYF.

This sequence joins TRBV28 and TRBJ2-7; D remains unclear. Germline CDR1 is MDHEN and CDR2 is SYDVKM. There are 11 residues in the CDR3. V dropped 7 bases and J dropped 7 bases, with 11 bases sitting between them. The CDR3 DNA reads TGTGCCAGCAAGAGGATGGGAGAGCAGTACTTC. Translating it yields CASKRMGEQYF.

DNA of the CDR3: TGCGCCAGCAGCTTGGCGCCCCCTAGGAGCGATGAGCAGTTCTTC. Translated: CASSLAPPRSDEQFF. The chain is built from TRBV5-1 and TRBJ2-1; D ambiguous. The germline V gene encodes CDR1 SGHRS and CDR2 YFSETQ. Trimming left V 0 bases short and J 8 bases short, with 15 bases between. The CDR3 totals 15 residues. Combining the CDR3 with reference TRBV5-1 and TRBJ2-1 gives the whole variable domain KAGVTQTPRYLIKTRGQQVTLSCSPISGHRSVSWYQQTPGQGLQFLFEYFSETQRNKGNFPGRFSGRQFSNSRSEMNVSTLELGDSALYLCASSLAPPRSDEQFFGPGTRLTVL.

This chain connects TRBV20-1 to TRBJ2-3, with TRBD2 matching over 15 bases. This CDR3 region has 19 residues. Looked up from germline, CDR1 is DFQATT and CDR2 is SNEGSKA (reference sequence). Germline trimming cut 6 bases from V and 0 bases from J; bases unmatched to any gene: 13. The CDR3 DNA sequence: TGCAGTGCCTTGCCCGGGACTAGCGGGGGGATTACTAGCACAGATACGCAGTATTTT. This translates into CSALPGTSGGITSTDTQYF.

This clonotype turned up a few times. This sequence joins TRBV7-6 and TRBJ2-2; 8 nucleotides agree with TRBD1. The CDR3 spans 16 residues. V lost 5 bases and J lost 2; bases outside the gene matches: 7. CDR1 is SGHVS and CDR2 is FNYEAQ in the germline V gene. In DNA form, the CDR3 reads TGTGCCAGCAGCCCCAGGACAGGGATAAACACCGGGGAGCTGTTTTTT. Its protein product is CASSPRTGINTGELFF.

On this clonotype: The junction shows a germline mismatch at one end, possibly a read error. The chain recombines TRBV29-1 with TRBJ1-4; 8 bases fit TRBD1. The germline V gene encodes CDR1 SQVTM and CDR2 ANQGSEA. This CDR3 has 11 amino acids. The CDR3 DNA reads as TGCAGCGCTTGGACAGGGCGAAAACTGCTTTTT. It translates to CSAWTGRKLLF.

A few counts support this clonotype. The genes are TRBV29-1 and TRBJ2-7; 7 bases fit TRBD1. The CDR3 runs 13 residues. The V segment lost 4 bases and the J segment 2 bases; nucleotides outside the gene matches: 5. Germline V lookup: CDR1 SQVTM, CDR2 ANQGSEA. In DNA, the CDR3 is TGCAGCGTTGGCGACAGGGACCCCTACGAGCAGTACTTC. Its protein product is CSVGDRDPYEQYF.

CDR3 residues: CASTHDRGHSGNTIYF. The CDR3 nucleotides are TGTGCCAGCACCCACGACAGGGGGCACTCTGGAAACACCATATATTTT. The rearrangement links TRBV7-9 to TRBJ1-3; 10 bases agree with TRBD1. The junction had 6 bases not matched to a gene; V was cut back by 7 bases and J by 0 bases. The CDR3 length is 16 residues. CDR1 SEHNR and CDR2 FQNEAQ come from the germline V gene (reference sequence).

V usage is TRBV20-1 and J usage is TRBJ1-1, with 9 bases aligning to TRBD1. This CDR3 spans 14 amino acids. The trim removed 6 bases at V and 1 base at J, leaving 6 bases unmatched. Germline V CDR1 and CDR2: DFQATT, SNEGSKA (reference sequence). CDR3 DNA sequence: TGCAGTGCCATCGGGACAGGGAGGAACACTGAAGCTTTCTTT. Protein sequence: CSAIGTGRNTEAFF.

This clonotype was seen at least ten times. The J gene is TRBJ1-5, the V gene TRBV20-1, with 7 bases lining up with TRBD1. CDR1 DFQATT and CDR2 SNEGSKA come from the germline V gene (reference sequence). V was clipped by 6 bases and J by 3 bases; unmatched bases: 5. The CDR3 runs 13 residues. This CDR3 is CSANDRANQPQHF. CDR3 bases: TGCAGTGCCAATGACAGGGCCAATCAGCCCCAGCATTTT.

The gene calls are TRBV11-3 and TRBJ1-1; 7 bases agree with TRBD1. The CDR3 consists of 15 residues. Germline V gene lookup returns CDR1 SGHNT and CDR2 YENEEA. After removal of 1 base from V and 3 bases from J, the junction contained 5 bases not matched to a gene. The CDR3 region has the DNA TGTGCCAGCAGCTTAGGGGGGGACAGAGACACTGAAGCTTTCTTT. Translation gives CASSLGGDRDTEAFF.

The J gene is TRBJ1-1, the V gene TRBV5-1, with D possibly matching TRBD1 (6 bases). This CDR3 comprises 15 residues. The germline V gene encodes CDR1 SGHRS and CDR2 YFSETQ. Between the trimmed V and J ends, which lost 0 bases and 0 bases, there was a span of 9 bases. CDR3 sequence: CASSLATGMNTEAFF. The CDR3 DNA follows: TGCGCCAGCAGCTTGGCAACAGGGATGAACACTGAAGCTTTCTTT.

This clonotype has only a few counts. The chain links TRBV6-1 to TRBJ1-1; D is unresolved. Germline CDR1 and CDR2: MNHNS and SASEGT. The CDR3 has 14 amino acids. V lost 1 base to trimming and J lost 6 bases, with 12 bases between them. In nucleotides, the CDR3 is TGTGCCAGCAGTGAAGGGGAGGCAGACCCTGAAGCTTTCTTT. The encoded protein is CASSEGEADPEAFF.

The CDR3 sequence is CASSPPTDTQYF. DNA of the CDR3: TGTGCCAGCAGCCCACCCACAGATACGCAGTATTTT. This rearrangement joins TRBV9 to TRBJ2-3; D is ambiguous. This CDR3 spans 12 amino acids. V was trimmed by 4 bases and J by 2 bases, leaving 5 bases between them. Germline values: CDR1 SGDLS, CDR2 YYNGEE. The full variable domain, completed using reference TRBV9 and TRBJ2-3, is DSGVTQTPKHLITATGQRVTLRCSPRSGDLSVYWYQQSLDQGLQFLIQYYNGEERAKGNILERFSAQQFPDLHSELNLSSLELGDSALYFCASSPPTDTQYFGPGTRLTVL.

The rearrangement links TRBV7-2 to TRBJ1-1; 7 bases agree with TRBD1. Germline V gene data show CDR1 as SGHTA and CDR2 as FQGNSA. J lost 2 bases, V lost 5 bases, and 8 bases had no gene match. The CDR3 length is 15 residues. The chain's CDR3 is CASSISRGVNTEAFF. The CDR3 nucleotides read TGTGCCAGCAGCATATCCAGGGGGGTCAACACTGAAGCTTTCTTT.

This clonotype was seen many times. The chain carries TRBV27 and TRBJ1-5, with a tentative D call TRBD1 (5 bases). This CDR3 region has 15 residues. V lost 5 bases and J 5 bases, leaving 16 bases between the germline ends. Germline lookup yields CDR1 MNHEY and CDR2 SMNVEV (reference sequence). The CDR3 is CASSPGEGRYQPQHF. The CDR3 nucleotides are TGTGCCAGCAGTCCGGGGGAGGGGCGCTATCAGCCCCAGCATTTT.

This chain uses TRBV7-9 with TRBJ2-7; D remains ambiguous. Between the trimmed V and J ends, which lost 7 bases and 4 bases, there was a span of 8 bases. Germline V CDR1 and CDR2: SEHNR, FQNEAQ (reference sequence). The CDR3 is 11 residues long. CDR3 residues: CASTVGYEQYF. CDR3 DNA sequence: TGTGCCAGCACTGTTGGTTACGAGCAGTACTTC.

This sequence joins TRBV20-1 and TRBJ1-5, with a weak D call TRBD1 (6 bases). Germline V gives CDR1 DFQATT, CDR2 SNEGSKA (reference sequence). CDR3 length equals 15 residues. Between the trimmed V and J ends, which lost 3 bases and 4 bases, there was a span of 16 bases. CDR3 residues: CSARNRATWNQPQHF. In nucleotides, the CDR3 is TGCAGTGCTAGGAACAGGGCCACTTGGAATCAGCCCCAGCATTTT.

This clonotype was seen a few times. This chain links TRBV5-1 with TRBJ2-2; 11 bases map to TRBD1. This CDR3 is built from 15 residues. Germline-derived CDR1 and CDR2 are SGHRS and YFSETQ. J gave up 5 bases and V 5 bases, and 5 bases lay outside the gene matches. The CDR3 DNA is TGCGCCAGCAGTCCGGGACAGGGGGTAACCGGGGAGCTGTTTTTT. It is translated as CASSPGQGVTGELFF.

CDR3 sequence reads: CASSLRAGGYEQYF. CDR3 nucleotide sequence: TGTGCCAGCAGCTTGCGAGCGGGAGGGTACGAGCAGTACTTC. The V and J genes are TRBV5-4 and TRBJ2-7; TRBD2 matches 10 bases. The CDR3 covers 14 residues. Trimming took 1 base from V and 4 from J; bases not matched to a gene: 2. The germline V gene has CDR1 SGHNT and CDR2 YYREEE (reference sequence). The full variable domain, completed using reference TRBV5-4 and TRBJ2-7, is ETGVTQSPTHLIKTRGQQVTLRCSSQSGHNTVSWYQQALGQGPQFIFQYYREEENGRGNFPPRFSGLQFPNYSSELNVNALELDDSALYLCASSLRAGGYEQYFGPGTRLTVT.

Ten or more counts support this clonotype. This sequence joins TRBV12-3 or TRBV12-4 and TRBJ2-2, with a weak D call TRBD2 (5 bases). The V gene lost 7 bases and the J gene lost 4 bases, with 10 bases spanning the gap. The CDR3 extends over 13 amino acids. CDR3 nucleotide sequence: TGTGCCAGCAAACGGGGTACCACCGGGGAGCTGTTTTTT. As protein: CASKRGTTGELFF.

Only a few counts were recorded for this clonotype. This chain uses TRBV28 with TRBJ2-7; D is undetermined. This CDR3 is built from 13 residues. Germline V CDR1 and CDR2: MDHEN, SYDVKM. V lost 3 bases and J lost 1, with 7 bases in between. This CDR3 is CASSFSPSYEQYF. As DNA, the CDR3 is TGTGCCAGCAGTTTTAGTCCATCCTACGAGCAGTACTTC.

This rearrangement joins TRBV5-1 to TRBJ2-7; D may be TRBD1 or TRBD2 (6 bases each). CDR3 length equals 15 residues. V was clipped by 1 base and J by 5 bases, with 16 bases between them. Per the germline V gene, CDR1 is SGHRS and CDR2 is YFSETQ. CDR3 residues: CASSLTGTRRDEQYF. The CDR3 DNA sequence: TGCGCCAGCAGCTTGACCGGGACAAGGAGGGACGAGCAGTACTTC.